The text below deals with one T cell receptor (beta chain). This clone has more than one count but fewer than ten. What this receptor recognizes is not known. No qualities accompany the bases; no much larger clone lies one base away. The record originates from a study of shared T cell receptors in the human thymus (dated by TCRdb to the early 2020s). The study in broad terms: The study examined how self-reactive, shared T-cell receptor alpha chains are generated in the human thymus.

At the junction V is shortened by 5 bases and J by 6 bases, with 14 bases in between. Its CDR3 holds 14 amino acids, cysteine through phenylalanine. The kept DNA is CDR3 alone, 42 bases in frame from the first base. The germline V gene yields MNHEY for CDR1 and SVGAGI for CDR2. The method was the immunoSEQ multiplex PCR assay. The source is immuneACCESS, and TCRdb retained only in-frame sequences with V and J called. Part of the clones is not carried over; for the studies checked, unresolved V genes explain less than half of this, and the remainder is unexplained. This sample holds 500,000 to 550,000 clones; about 80% were observed only once. Around 0.012% of the sample comes from the top ten. The same data also went into a second study, on human thymus T cells. The second study's authors report: The donors were immunologically healthy infants in Finland who had open corrective cardiac surgery for congenital heart defects. Thymus tissue was obtained as surgical resects removed during corrective cardiac surgery. Both the thymic and the peripheral blood repertoires appeared to show biased V and J gene segment usage. Highly overlapping thymic TCR repertoires among unrelated individuals were reported in the related research. TCR alpha and beta repertoires from roughly eight infant thymus samples and four related peripheral blood samples were characterized in the study. The cohort included over five male and two female infants, with donor ages spanning 7 to 244 days. Thymocytes were freed from the tissue by mechanical means and kept at -70 degrees C as pellets of roughly 8.5-31 million cells. A QIAsymphony instrument was used to extract genomic DNA from frozen cell pellets. The immunoSEQ multiplex PCR assay was used to amplify the TCRB and TCRAD loci from a standardized quantity of quality-controlled genomic DNA. Amplicons spanned the V(D)J region at a length sufficient to cover the CDR3 and identify V and J genes. The commercial immunoSEQ service was used to sequence amplicons on an Illumina platform. Primer bias and sequencing errors were corrected as previously described, and TCRAD and TCRB definitions were based on the IMGT database. Repertoires were analysed with immunoSEQ Analyzer 3.0 and VDJTools, covering basic statistics, V/J segment usage, diversity estimates, rarefaction and pairwise overlap. Diversity was estimated using the Chao1, ChaoE, Efron-Thisted, Shannon and inverse Simpson indices, and was also estimated on datasets down-sampled to the size of the smallest sample. Repertoire overlap was determined by strict matching of CDR3 nucleotide sequence, V gene and J gene, and Jaccard-based multidimensional scaling clustering was applied. On average, thymus samples gave 750,000 to 1,000,000 unique TCRB clonotypes, whereas blood samples gave roughly 84,000.

The specimen sequenced was thymocytes. The TCR was taken from a boy in the first two years of life with a congenital heart defect. Donor details come from another sample of the same person, matched by shared clones. The chain links TRBV6-5 with TRBJ1-5; TRBD1 is a possible D gene, resting on 5 matching bases. CDR3 reads: CASSPGGGSQPQHF. The base sequence is TGTGCCAGCAGTCCTGGGGGGGGGAGTCAGCCCCAGCATTTT.